These T cell receptor beta chains were read from a single sample in a study of T-cell memory formation after mild COVID-19. TCRdb ran MiXCR on the 5' RACE reads and lists one entry per CDR3 protein. In the table there are more than 250,000 distinct CDR3 sequences, roughly 16% of which are singletons. Material: PBMCs or a T cell subset sorted from them (not recorded which). These TCRs come from a man between 18 and 29 years old who had mild COVID-19 (a few samples of this study predate the infection). Cell type and time point are not known. Each CDR3 is given with its conserved first and last residue. Each record gives: D gene, V gene, J gene, clone size, CDR3 DNA, CDR3 protein. The D gene is left open where the match is weak. Size is omitted from some rows. Given values are once, few, many or a class for expanded clones.

-	TRBV12-3/TRBV12-4	TRBJ1-5	-	TGTGCCAGCAGGTCAGGGGTTTCGAGCAATCAGCCCCAGCATTTT	CASRSGVSSNQPQHF
-	TRBV7-9	TRBJ2-5	-	TGTGCCAGCAGCGACTACTCCAACAATCAAGAGACCCAGTACTTC	CASSDYSNNQETQYF
-	TRBV11-2	TRBJ2-3	-	TGTGCCAGCAGCTTATTGGGGAAAGCAGATACGCAGTATTTT	CASSLLGKADTQYF
TRBD1	TRBV5-1	TRBJ1-2	-	TGCGCCAGCATCGAGGCTGCGGGACAGGGGGGATCCTACACCTTC	CASIEAAGQGGSYTF
-	TRBV11-2	TRBJ1-1	-	TGTGCCAGCAGCTTAGCGGCGCAGCTGGCTTTCTTT	CASSLAAQLAFF
TRBD2	TRBV7-3	TRBJ2-5	few	TGTGCCAGCGGTAGCGGGGGTCACAGGGGAGAGACCCAGTACTTC	CASGSGGHRGETQYF
-	TRBV12-3/TRBV12-4	TRBJ1-5	-	TGTGCCAGCAGTTTATCGGGGGGATATCAGCCCCAGCATTTT	CASSLSGGYQPQHF
TRBD1	TRBV20-1	TRBJ2-6	-	TGCAGTGCTAGGCAGGGGGCGTCTGGGGCCAACGTCCTGACTTTC	CSARQGASGANVLTF
-	TRBV20-1	TRBJ2-7	few	TGCAGTGCTACCCCGGGACTGACCCCCTACGAGCAGTACTTC	CSATPGLTPYEQYF
TRBD1	TRBV15	TRBJ1-4	-	TGTGCCACCAGCAGAGATTTGGGACAGGGGTTCGATGAAAAACTGTTTTTT	CATSRDLGQGFDEKLFF
-	TRBV5-1	TRBJ1-1	-	TGCGCCAGCAGCCGGGAGGGTCGGGCTGAAGCTTTCTTT	CASSREGRAEAFF
-	TRBV12-3/TRBV12-4	TRBJ1-5	few	TGTGCCAGCACCCGCGCGATCGGGGCAGGACCGGATCAGCCCCAGCATTTT	CASTRAIGAGPDQPQHF
-	TRBV12-5	TRBJ1-1	few	TGTGCTAGTGGTGCAGCCACTGAAGCTTTCTTT	CASGAATEAFF
-	TRBV15	TRBJ1-4	few	TGTGCCACCAGCAGGAGCTCTGACAGGATCAAACGGGAAAAACTGTTTTTT	CATSRSSDRIKREKLFF
-	TRBV5-1	TRBJ2-3	-	TGCGCCAGCAGCTCAGGTTCGACCTCAAGCACAGATACGCAGTATTTT	CASSSGSTSSTDTQYF
TRBD1	TRBV5-6	TRBJ1-1	-	TGTGCCAGCAGCTTGAAACGGGACAGCCTCATGAACACTGAAGCTTTCTTT	CASSLKRDSLMNTEAFF
-	TRBV7-3	TRBJ1-2	-	TGTGCCAGCAGCCCCAGAGAGGGGAGTGGAGGCTACACCTTC	CASSPREGSGGYTF
-	TRBV4-3	TRBJ2-7	-	TGCGCCAGCAGCCAAGACTCAGGGGCGAACGAGCAGTACTTC	CASSQDSGANEQYF
TRBD2	TRBV4-2	TRBJ2-6	many	TGTGCCAGCAGCAGTAGCGGGGGGGCCTCTGGGGCCAACGTCCTGACTTTC	CASSSSGGASGANVLTF
-	TRBV2	TRBJ1-1	few	TGTGCCAGCAGAGCGACCAGGGAAGGCACTGAAGCTTTCTTT	CASRATREGTEAFF
TRBD1	TRBV28	TRBJ2-1	-	TGTGCCAGCAGCCGTAGTGATCGGGACAGGGGGTTCTTC	CASSRSDRDRGFF
-	TRBV11-2	TRBJ2-5	many	TGTGCCAGCAGCTTTTTACCACGGGAGACCCAGTACTTC	CASSFLPRETQYF
TRBD1	TRBV3-1	TRBJ2-7	-	TGTGCCAGCAGCCCAGGGGGTTTCACCTACGAGCAGTACTTC	CASSPGGFTYEQYF
-	TRBV6-5	TRBJ1-1	few	TGTGCCAGCAGTTACACTCCAGTGAGCACTGAAGCTTTCTTT	CASSYTPVSTEAFF
-	TRBV7-9	TRBJ1-4	few	TGTGCCAGCAGCTTAACATCGCGTGAAAAACTGTTTTTT	CASSLTSREKLFF
TRBD1	TRBV7-9	TRBJ2-2	few	TGTGCCAGCAGCTCAGCAACAGGGGGCCCCGGGGAGCTGTTTTTT	CASSSATGGPGELFF
TRBD1	TRBV12-3/TRBV12-4	TRBJ1-4	few	TGTGCCAGCAGTTCGACAGGGAGTATTGCAACTAATGAAAAACTGTTTTTT	CASSSTGSIATNEKLFF
TRBD2	TRBV5-1	TRBJ2-3	many	TGCGCCAGCAGTAAACTAGCGGGGCCTCAAGATACGCAGTATTTT	CASSKLAGPQDTQYF
TRBD1	TRBV5-1	TRBJ1-5	-	TGCGCCAGCAGCTTGTTAGGGGGCGGTCAGCCCCAGCATTTT	CASSLLGGGQPQHF
-	TRBV6-5	TRBJ1-3	-	TGTGCCACCTCGTCCGGAAACACCATATATTTT	CATSSGNTIYF
-	TRBV20-1	TRBJ2-3	-	TGCAGTGCTAGAACGGACTATCAGGGGGCAGATACGCAGTATTTT	CSARTDYQGADTQYF
-	TRBV11-3	TRBJ2-1	few	TGTGCCAGCAGCTTAGGTTCGACGGGAAATGAGCAGTTCTTC	CASSLGSTGNEQFF
TRBD1	TRBV6-5	TRBJ1-2	-	TGTGCCAGCAGTTACCGGAGGACAGGCGGTGGCTACACCTTC	CASSYRRTGGGYTF
-	TRBV7-2	TRBJ1-2	few	TGTGCCAGCAGCTTAGAGCGGGGTTCCCACGGCTACACCTTC	CASSLERGSHGYTF
-	TRBV28	TRBJ1-1	-	TGTGCCAGCAGTTTCGGCAGGGCTATGAACACTGAAGCTTTCTTT	CASSFGRAMNTEAFF
TRBD2	TRBV7-6	TRBJ2-1	-	TGTGCCAGCAGCTTCGGTAGCGGGGGGCTCAATGAGCAGTTCTTC	CASSFGSGGLNEQFF
-	TRBV27	TRBJ1-2	-	TGTGCCAGCAGTCTGGGAGGGGCGGATGGCTACACCTTC	CASSLGGADGYTF
TRBD1	TRBV7-3	TRBJ2-2	few	TGTGCCAGCAGCTCTACAGGGGGCGGCACCGGGGAGCTGTTTTTT	CASSSTGGGTGELFF
-	TRBV6-2/TRBV6-3	TRBJ2-5	few	TGTGCCAGCAGCCCCGTCGGTTCAGAGACCCAGTACTTC	CASSPVGSETQYF
-	TRBV20-1	TRBJ2-7	few	TGCAGTGCTAGATCCGGGACAAGGACCTACGAGCAGTACTTC	CSARSGTRTYEQYF
-	TRBV3-1	TRBJ1-1	-	TGTGCCAGCAGCCAAGATAACACGAACACTGAAGCTTTCTTT	CASSQDNTNTEAFF
TRBD1	TRBV10-2	TRBJ1-3	few	TGCGCCAGCAGTGTGAGGGGGCCAGGAAACACCATATATTTT	CASSVRGPGNTIYF
TRBD1	TRBV7-9	TRBJ1-1	few	TGTGCCAGCAGCTCGACAGGGGTCGCGACTGAAGCTTTCTTT	CASSSTGVATEAFF
-	TRBV29-1	TRBJ2-3	-	TGCAGCGTTGCCGACGAGAACACAGATACGCAGTATTTT	CSVADENTDTQYF
-	TRBV29-1	TRBJ2-1	few	TGCAGCGCCGGACTGGTTGAGCAGTTCTTC	CSAGLVEQFF
-	TRBV6-6	TRBJ2-3	few	TGTGCCAGCAGTCGCTCCGATTTCGCGCAGTATTTT	CASSRSDFAQYF
TRBD2	TRBV6-5	TRBJ2-3	few	TGTGCCAGCGGAAGGATGAGCGCGGGGGTTAGCACAGATACGCAGTATTTT	CASGRMSAGVSTDTQYF
-	TRBV7-9	TRBJ2-1	-	TGTGCCAGCAGCTTAAATGCAGGGTCCCATGAGCAGTTCTTC	CASSLNAGSHEQFF
-	TRBV5-1	TRBJ2-1	many	TGTGCCAGCAGCTTAGGCTCCTACAATGAGCAGTTCTTC	CASSLGSYNEQFF